The rows below give T cell receptor beta chains drawn from one sample of a study of blood T cells in healthy people across ages. MiXCR was run by TCRdb on the 5' RACE reads, yielding one entry per CDR3 protein. The sample carries about 780,000 distinct CDR3 sequences, about 26% recorded once. The data were also submitted as part of a second study, on T cells of mothers and their children.

Material for sequencing was blood. These receptors were obtained from a boy younger than 18 in good health. CDR3s include the opening cysteine and the closing phenylalanine or tryptophan. The order of the fields is D gene, J gene, V gene, clone size, CDR3 DNA, CDR3 protein. D genes are given only for firm matches. Not every row has a clone size; where given, it reads once, few, many or a size class.

>TRBD2|TRBJ2-7|TRBV7-9|NA
TGTGCCAGCCATGGCCCTAGCGGAAACTACGAGCAGTACTTC
CASHGPSGNYEQYF
>NA|TRBJ2-4|TRBV20-1|few
TGCAGTGCTAGGGAAGTTGGCTCCGGCAACATTCAGTACTTC
CSAREVGSGNIQYF
>TRBD1|TRBJ2-3|TRBV6-1|few
TGTGCCAGCAGGCACACCGGGACAGGCCTTTTCGTGAATACGCAGTATTTT
CASRHTGTGLFVNTQYF
>TRBD1|TRBJ2-3|TRBV2|NA
TGTGCCAGCAGCGGGACAGGGGGACATACGCAGTATTTT
CASSGTGGHTQYF
>TRBD2|TRBJ2-5|TRBV5-1|NA
TGCGCCAGCAGCTTGGAAGCGGGGACCCAAGAGACCCAGTACTTC
CASSLEAGTQETQYF
>TRBD1|TRBJ2-7|TRBV3-1|few
TGTGCCAGCAGCCTTAGGACAGGGGGCGACGAGCAGTACTTC
CASSLRTGGDEQYF
>TRBD2|TRBJ2-1|TRBV7-2|NA
TGTGCCAGCAGCTCCCCACGGGGACTAGCCCCTGAGAGGATCTTC
CASSSPRGLAPERIF
>NA|TRBJ2-7|TRBV4-1|NA
TGCGCCAGCCGACAGGACCTCTCAGGGGCCTACGAGCAGTACTTC
CASRQDLSGAYEQYF
>TRBD1|TRBJ1-2|TRBV6-6|NA
TGTGCCAGCACTCACCCCGGACAGGGGGACTACACCTTC
CASTHPGQGDYTF
>NA|TRBJ1-4|TRBV6-6|NA
TGTGCCAGCAGTTCGCAAAAACTGTTTTTT
CASSSQKLFF
>NA|TRBJ2-7|TRBV6-1|NA
TGTGCCAGCACCGTGACAGGACCCCACGAGCAGTACTTC
CASTVTGPHEQYF
>TRBD2|TRBJ2-7|TRBV28|few
TGTGCCAGCAGTTTAGGGGCCGGGGGGAGCTCCTACGAGCAGTACTTC
CASSLGAGGSSYEQYF
>TRBD1|TRBJ1-5|TRBV24-1|NA
TGTGCCACCAGTGACGGGACAGTTAGCAATCAGCCCCAGCATTTT
CATSDGTVSNQPQHF
>TRBD2|TRBJ2-3|TRBV7-3|NA
TGTGCCAGCAGCCCCATAGGACTAGCGGGGGGTACGCAGTATTTT
CASSPIGLAGGTQYF
>NA|TRBJ2-6|TRBV20-1|few
TGCAGTGCTAGCCCAGGGGCCGGGGCCAACGTCCTGACTTTC
CSASPGAGANVLTF
>TRBD2|TRBJ2-1|TRBV6-2/TRBV6-3|NA
TGTGCCAGCAGTAGAACTAGCGGGGAGAGCTCCTACAATGAGCAGTTCTTC
CASSRTSGESSYNEQFF
>NA|TRBJ2-3|TRBV5-1|NA
TGCGCCAGCAGCAGGGGAGTCACAGATACGCAGTATTTT
CASSRGVTDTQYF
>NA|TRBJ2-7|TRBV4-1|NA
TGCGCCAGCAGCCAAGACAGGGCCGGCAGGGGCGAGCAGTACTTC
CASSQDRAGRGEQYF
>NA|TRBJ2-3|TRBV2|few
TGTGCCAGCAAACGAGGTTCCGCCGAAACGCAGTATTTT
CASKRGSAETQYF
>NA|TRBJ2-2|TRBV3-1|NA
TGTGCCAGCAGCCAGTGGGGGGACATGAACACCGGGGAGCTGTTTTTT
CASSQWGDMNTGELFF
>TRBD2|TRBJ2-5|TRBV27|NA
TGTGCCAGCATTGCCCGACTAGCGGGGGGGCTAGAGACCCAGTACTTC
CASIARLAGGLETQYF
>TRBD2|TRBJ2-1|TRBV4-1|NA
TGCGCCAGCAGCCAAGACGCGGTCCCCGGGAGGCGGTCCTACAATGAGCAGTTCTTC
CASSQDAVPGRRSYNEQFF
>NA|TRBJ2-2|TRBV4-1|NA
TGCGCCAGCAGCCATGGGCGGACAGTCTCCGGGGAGCTGTTTTTT
CASSHGRTVSGELFF
>TRBD1|TRBJ1-2|TRBV12-3/TRBV12-4|NA
TGTGCCAGCAGCCCACGGACAGGGATGAGTGGCTACACCTTC
CASSPRTGMSGYTF
>TRBD1|TRBJ1-2|TRBV25-1|few
TGTGCCAGCAGTGAATCGGAGGGACAGGGTTACAACTATGGCTACACCTTC
CASSESEGQGYNYGYTF
>NA|TRBJ2-7|TRBV3-1|few
TGTGCCAGCAGCCAAGATTCGCGGGAGCAGTACTTC
CASSQDSREQYF
>TRBD1|TRBJ1-4|TRBV7-9|NA
TGTGCCAGCAGCCGGGACAGCGGAGATGAAAAACTGTTTTTT
CASSRDSGDEKLFF
>NA|TRBJ1-5|TRBV24-1|few
TGTGCCACCAGTGATCCCAGGGAGGATCAGCCCCAGCATTTT
CATSDPREDQPQHF
>NA|TRBJ2-3|TRBV27|NA
TGTGCCAGCAGTTTATCGGTAGGGGCCAGCACAGATACGCAGTATTTT
CASSLSVGASTDTQYF
>NA|TRBJ2-5|TRBV10-3|few
TGTGCCATCAGTGAGAGGACAGTCGGTGAGACCCAGTACTTC
CAISERTVGETQYF
>TRBD1|TRBJ1-5|TRBV12-3/TRBV12-4|once
TGTGCCAGCGGACAGGATAGCAATCAGCCCCAGCATTTT
CASGQDSNQPQHF
>NA|TRBJ2-1|TRBV5-1|NA
TGCGCCAGCCGGGGGAAGATTGTCGATGAGCAGTTCTTC
CASRGKIVDEQFF
>TRBD2|TRBJ2-7|TRBV10-2|NA
TGCGCCAGCGGACTAGCGGGGGGCGAGCAGTACTTC
CASGLAGGEQYF
>TRBD1|TRBJ2-5|TRBV2|NA
TGTGCCAGCAGTGACGACAGGGATGAGACCCAGTACTTC
CASSDDRDETQYF
>TRBD2|TRBJ2-7|TRBV7-9|few
TGTGCCAGCAGCTTAGTTGGGCGGACTAGCGGGGGGCGCGAGCAGTACTTC
CASSLVGRTSGGREQYF
>NA|TRBJ2-5|TRBV12-3/TRBV12-4|few
TGTGCCAGCAGTTTAGACCCAGGCAGTAAAGAGACCCAGTACTTC
CASSLDPGSKETQYF
>TRBD1|TRBJ1-2|TRBV29-1|NA
TGCAGCGGGGACAGGGGGGGCTATGGCTACACCTTC
CSGDRGGYGYTF
>NA|TRBJ2-4|TRBV7-9|NA
TGTGCCAGCAGCCGGCCGGCCTACACCATTCAGTACTTC
CASSRPAYTIQYF
>NA|TRBJ1-4|TRBV5-1|NA
TGCGCCAGCAGCACCGGGACTCCAGATGAAAAACTGTTTTTT
CASSTGTPDEKLFF
>NA|TRBJ2-4|TRBV6-5|NA
TGTGCCAGCAGATCCGACAGACAGGCCGTGGGATTAGCCAAAAACATTCAGTACTTC
CASRSDRQAVGLAKNIQYF
>NA|TRBJ2-1|TRBV5-1|many
TGTGCCAGCAGTTTACCAGGGGATGAGCAGTTCTTC
CASSLPGDEQFF
>NA|TRBJ2-7|TRBV7-9|NA
TGTGCCAGCAGCTTAGTCATGCCCGAGCAGTACTTC
CASSLVMPEQYF
>NA|TRBJ1-2|TRBV21-1|few
TGTGCCAGCAGCGACTCTGCTCGGGGGGCTAGCTATGGCTACACCTTC
CASSDSARGASYGYTF
>NA|TRBJ1-4|TRBV6-5|NA
TGTGCCAGCAGCCGACGGAGTAATGAAAAACTGTTTTTT
CASSRRSNEKLFF
>NA|TRBJ2-5|TRBV6-2/TRBV6-3|few
TGTGCCAGCAGCCCGGGACCGACGACGGCCCAGTACTTC
CASSPGPTTAQYF
>NA|TRBJ2-5|TRBV6-1|NA
TGTGCCAGCAGCCCCCGAGAGGGCGCCCTTCTAGAGGAGACCCAGTACTTC
CASSPREGALLEETQYF
>TRBD1|TRBJ2-7|TRBV2|NA
TGTGCCAGCAGGCGCCCCGGACAGGGACGAGAGCAGTACTTC
CASRRPGQGREQYF
>NA|TRBJ1-1|TRBV3-1|NA
TGTGCCAGCAGCCTGACATTTGAGGGGACTGAAGCTTTCTTT
CASSLTFEGTEAFF
>NA|TRBJ1-1|TRBV7-9|NA
TGTGCCAGCAGCTTAGAAAGCACTGAAGCTTTCTTT
CASSLESTEAFF
>NA|TRBJ2-3|TRBV20-1|NA
TGCAGTGCTAGAGGACGGCTACTACCTAGCACAGATACGCAGTATTTT
CSARGRLLPSTDTQYF
>NA|TRBJ1-4|TRBV5-1|many
TGCGCCAGCAGCTTGGATCCAGCTACTAATGAAAAACTGTTTTTT
CASSLDPATNEKLFF
>NA|TRBJ2-1|TRBV14|NA
TGTGCCAGCAGCCAATCCCCTGGGAGTGAGCAGTTCTTC
CASSQSPGSEQFF
>NA|TRBJ1-5|TRBV5-1|NA
TGCGCCAGCAGCTTGGGGACAAGTCGCAATCAGCCCCAGCATTTT
CASSLGTSRNQPQHF
>NA|TRBJ2-1|TRBV20-1|NA
TGCAGTGCTAGAGCCGCGACTGAGCCCTACAATGAGCAGTTCTTC
CSARAATEPYNEQFF
>NA|TRBJ2-1|TRBV9|few
TGTGCCAGCAGCGTAGCCGGGCAGAGGAGCAATGAGCAGTTCTTC
CASSVAGQRSNEQFF
>TRBD2|TRBJ2-1|TRBV29-1|NA
TGCAGCGTTGGACGGACTAGCGGGGTTAATGAGCAGTTCTTC
CSVGRTSGVNEQFF
>TRBD2|TRBJ2-2|TRBV7-8|few
TGTGCCAGCAGCAACACGTGGGCTAGCGGGATCGGGACCGGGGAGCTGTTTTTT
CASSNTWASGIGTGELFF
>TRBD1|TRBJ1-3|TRBV7-9|few
TGTGCCCTCAGCGTCATTCCCCCAAACAGGGGCGGAAACACCATATATTTT
CALSVIPPNRGGNTIYF